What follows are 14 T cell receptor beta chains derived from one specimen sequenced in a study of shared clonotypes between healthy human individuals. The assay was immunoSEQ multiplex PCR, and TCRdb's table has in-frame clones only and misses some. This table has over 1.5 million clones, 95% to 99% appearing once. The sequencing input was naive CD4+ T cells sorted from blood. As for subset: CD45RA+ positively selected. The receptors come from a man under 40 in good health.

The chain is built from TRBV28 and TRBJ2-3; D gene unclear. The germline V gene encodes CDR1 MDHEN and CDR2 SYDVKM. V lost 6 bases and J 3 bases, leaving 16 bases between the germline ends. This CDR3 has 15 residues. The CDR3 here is CASSDRRLPTDTQYF. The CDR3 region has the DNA TGTGCCAGCAGCGATCGACGCCTACCTACAGATACGCAGTATTTT.

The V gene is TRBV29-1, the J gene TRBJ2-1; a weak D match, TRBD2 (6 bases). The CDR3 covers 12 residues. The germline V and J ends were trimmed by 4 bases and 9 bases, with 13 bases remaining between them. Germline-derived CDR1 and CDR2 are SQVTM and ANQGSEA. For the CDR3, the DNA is TGCAGCGTTGGCGGGAAACGTTTTGAGCAGTTCTTC. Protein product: CSVGGKRFEQFF.

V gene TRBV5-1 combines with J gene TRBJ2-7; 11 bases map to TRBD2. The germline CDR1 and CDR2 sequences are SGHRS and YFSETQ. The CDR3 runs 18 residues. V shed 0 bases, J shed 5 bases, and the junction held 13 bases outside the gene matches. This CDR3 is CASSLDKRASGRYNEQYF. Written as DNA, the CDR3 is TGCGCCAGCAGCTTGGATAAACGGGCTAGCGGGAGGTATAACGAGCAGTACTTC.

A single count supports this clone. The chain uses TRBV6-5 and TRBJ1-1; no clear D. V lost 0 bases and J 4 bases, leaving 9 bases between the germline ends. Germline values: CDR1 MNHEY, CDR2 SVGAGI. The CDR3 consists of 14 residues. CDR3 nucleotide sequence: TGTGCCAGCAGTTACTCGAGAAAATCCACTGAAGCTTTCTTT. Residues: CASSYSRKSTEAFF.

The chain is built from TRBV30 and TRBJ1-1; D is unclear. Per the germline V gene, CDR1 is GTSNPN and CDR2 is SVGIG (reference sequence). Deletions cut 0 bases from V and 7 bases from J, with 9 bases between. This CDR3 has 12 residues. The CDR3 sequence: CAWSVLKGEAFF. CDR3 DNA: TGTGCCTGGAGTGTACTTAAGGGTGAAGCTTTCTTT.

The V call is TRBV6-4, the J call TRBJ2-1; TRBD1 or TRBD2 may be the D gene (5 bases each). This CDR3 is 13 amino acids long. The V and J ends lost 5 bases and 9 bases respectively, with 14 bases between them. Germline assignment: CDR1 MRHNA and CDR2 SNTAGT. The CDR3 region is CASSILRDGEQFF. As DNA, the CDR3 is TGTGCCAGCAGTATCCTACGGGACGGTGAGCAGTTCTTC.

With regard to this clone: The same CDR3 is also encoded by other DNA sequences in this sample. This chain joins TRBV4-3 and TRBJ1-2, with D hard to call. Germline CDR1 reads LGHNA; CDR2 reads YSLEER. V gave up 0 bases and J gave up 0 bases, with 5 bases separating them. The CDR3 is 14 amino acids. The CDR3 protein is CASSQDGANYGYTF. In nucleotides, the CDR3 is TGCGCCAGCAGCCAAGATGGCGCTAACTATGGCTACACCTTC.

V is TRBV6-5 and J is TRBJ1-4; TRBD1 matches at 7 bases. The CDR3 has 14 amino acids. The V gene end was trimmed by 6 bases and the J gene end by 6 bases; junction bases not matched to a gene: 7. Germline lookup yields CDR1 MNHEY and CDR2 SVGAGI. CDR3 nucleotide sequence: TGTGCCAGCAGGCCGGGACAGAGGGATGAAAAACTGTTTTTT. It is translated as CASRPGQRDEKLFF.

The CDR3 coding sequence is TGTGCCAGCAGCTTGGCCGATGACAGGATTAACATTCAGTACTTC. Translated: CASSLADDRINIQYF. The chain employs TRBV5-5 and TRBJ2-4, with TRBD1 as a possible D gene (6 bases). This CDR3 contains 15 residues. Germline V CDR1 and CDR2: SGHKS, YYEKEE (reference sequence). Trimming took off 0 bases at V and 7 bases at J, with 14 bases between the two ends.

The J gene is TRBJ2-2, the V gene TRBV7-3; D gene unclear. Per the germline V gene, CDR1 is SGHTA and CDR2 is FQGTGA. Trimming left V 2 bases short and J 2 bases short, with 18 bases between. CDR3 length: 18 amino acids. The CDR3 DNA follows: TGTGCCAGCAGCTTAGGGTTTAACCGGGCAGTCAACACCGGGGAGCTGTTTTTT. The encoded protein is CASSLGFNRAVNTGELFF. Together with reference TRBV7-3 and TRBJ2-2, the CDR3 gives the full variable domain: GAGVSQTPSNKVTEKGKYVELRCDPISGHTALYWYRQSLGQGPEFLIYFQGTGAADDSGLPNDRFFAVRPEGSVSTLKIQRTERGDSAVYLCASSLGFNRAVNTGELFFGEGSRLTVL.

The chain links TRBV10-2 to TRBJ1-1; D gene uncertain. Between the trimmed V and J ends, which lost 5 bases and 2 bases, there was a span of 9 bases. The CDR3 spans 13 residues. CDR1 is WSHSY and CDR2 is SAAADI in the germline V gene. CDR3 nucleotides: TGCGCCAGCAGTTTTCCCAGTAACACTGAAGCTTTCTTT. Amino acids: CASSFPSNTEAFF.

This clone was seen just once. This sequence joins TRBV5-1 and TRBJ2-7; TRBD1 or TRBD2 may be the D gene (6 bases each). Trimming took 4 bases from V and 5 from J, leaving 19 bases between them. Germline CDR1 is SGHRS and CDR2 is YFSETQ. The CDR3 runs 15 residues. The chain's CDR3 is CASSPGAVGLNEQYF. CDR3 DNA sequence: TGCGCCAGCAGCCCAGGGGCAGTGGGACTCAACGAGCAGTACTTC.

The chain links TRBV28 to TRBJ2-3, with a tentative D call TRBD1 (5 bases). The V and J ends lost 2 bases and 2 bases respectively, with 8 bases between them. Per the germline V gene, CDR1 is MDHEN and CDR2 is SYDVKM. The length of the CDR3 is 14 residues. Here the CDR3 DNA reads TGTGCCAGCAGTTTACCAGGGCCCACAGATACGCAGTATTTT. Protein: CASSLPGPTDTQYF.

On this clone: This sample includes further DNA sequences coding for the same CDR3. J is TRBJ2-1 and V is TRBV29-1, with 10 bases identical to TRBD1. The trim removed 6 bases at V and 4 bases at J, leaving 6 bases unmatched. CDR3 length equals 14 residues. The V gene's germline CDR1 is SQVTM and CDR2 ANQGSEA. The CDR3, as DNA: TGCAGCGTATCCCGGGACAGGGGATACAATGAGCAGTTCTTC. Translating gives CSVSRDRGYNEQFF.